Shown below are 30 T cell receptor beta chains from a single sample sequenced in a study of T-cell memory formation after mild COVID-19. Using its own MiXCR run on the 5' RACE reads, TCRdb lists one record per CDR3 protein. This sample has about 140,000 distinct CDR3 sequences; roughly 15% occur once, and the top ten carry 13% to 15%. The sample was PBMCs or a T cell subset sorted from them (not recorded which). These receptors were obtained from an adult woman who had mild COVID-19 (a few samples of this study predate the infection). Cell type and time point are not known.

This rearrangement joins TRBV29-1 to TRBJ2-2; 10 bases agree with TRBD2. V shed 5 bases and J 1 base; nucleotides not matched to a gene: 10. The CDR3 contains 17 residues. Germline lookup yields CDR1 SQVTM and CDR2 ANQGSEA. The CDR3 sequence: CSVPAIPSGGNTGELFF. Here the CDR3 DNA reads TGCAGCGTTCCCGCAATCCCTAGCGGGGGGAACACCGGGGAGCTGTTTTTT.

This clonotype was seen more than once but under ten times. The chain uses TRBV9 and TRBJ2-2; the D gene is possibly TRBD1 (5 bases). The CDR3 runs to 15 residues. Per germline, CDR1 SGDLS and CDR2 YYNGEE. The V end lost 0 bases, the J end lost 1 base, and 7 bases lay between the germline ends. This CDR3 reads CASSVGGGNTGELFF. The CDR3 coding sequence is TGTGCCAGCAGCGTAGGGGGCGGGAACACCGGGGAGCTGTTTTTT.

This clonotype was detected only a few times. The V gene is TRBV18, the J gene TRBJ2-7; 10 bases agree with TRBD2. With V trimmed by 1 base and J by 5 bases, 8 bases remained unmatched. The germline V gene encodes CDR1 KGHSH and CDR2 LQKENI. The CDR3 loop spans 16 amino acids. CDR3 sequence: CASSPLVLAGDHEQYF. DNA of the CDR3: TGTGCCAGCTCACCACTTGTCCTAGCGGGAGACCACGAGCAGTACTTC.

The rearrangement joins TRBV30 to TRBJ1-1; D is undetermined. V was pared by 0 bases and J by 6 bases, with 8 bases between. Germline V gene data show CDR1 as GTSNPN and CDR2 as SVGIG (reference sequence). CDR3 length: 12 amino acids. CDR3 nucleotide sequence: TGTGCCTGGAGTGTACGACGGGCTGAAGCTTTCTTT. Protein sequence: CAWSVRRAEAFF.

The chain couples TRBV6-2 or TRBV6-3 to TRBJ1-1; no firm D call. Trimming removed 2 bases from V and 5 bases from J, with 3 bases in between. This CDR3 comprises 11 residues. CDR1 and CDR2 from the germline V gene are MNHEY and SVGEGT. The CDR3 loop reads CASSYETEAFF. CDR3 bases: TGTGCCAGCAGTTACGAGACTGAAGCTTTCTTT.

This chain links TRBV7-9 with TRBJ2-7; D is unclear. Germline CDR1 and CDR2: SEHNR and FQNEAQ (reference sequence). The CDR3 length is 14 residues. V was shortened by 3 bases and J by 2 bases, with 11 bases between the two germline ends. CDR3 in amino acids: CASSLVSTAYEQYF. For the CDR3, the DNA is TGTGCCAGCAGCTTGGTTAGTACTGCCTACGAGCAGTACTTC.

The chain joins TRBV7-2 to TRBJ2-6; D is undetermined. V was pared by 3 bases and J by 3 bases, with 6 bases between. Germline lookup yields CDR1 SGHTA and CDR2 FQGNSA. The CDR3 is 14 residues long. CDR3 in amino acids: CASSFIYGANVLTF. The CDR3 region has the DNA TGTGCCAGCAGCTTTATTTATGGGGCCAACGTCCTGACTTTC.

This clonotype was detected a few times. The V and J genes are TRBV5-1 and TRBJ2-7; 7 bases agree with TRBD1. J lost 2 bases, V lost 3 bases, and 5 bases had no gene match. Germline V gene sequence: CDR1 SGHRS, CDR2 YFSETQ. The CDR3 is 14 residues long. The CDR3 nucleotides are TGCGCCAGCAGCTCTTCCGGGACAGCCTACGAGCAGTACTTC. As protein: CASSSSGTAYEQYF.

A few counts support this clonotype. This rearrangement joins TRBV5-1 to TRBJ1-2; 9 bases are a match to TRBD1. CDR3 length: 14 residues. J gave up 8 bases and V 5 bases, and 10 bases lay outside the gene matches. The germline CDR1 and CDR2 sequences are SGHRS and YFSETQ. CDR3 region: CASRAVQGAQGYTF. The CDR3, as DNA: TGCGCCAGCAGGGCGGTACAGGGGGCGCAAGGCTACACCTTC.

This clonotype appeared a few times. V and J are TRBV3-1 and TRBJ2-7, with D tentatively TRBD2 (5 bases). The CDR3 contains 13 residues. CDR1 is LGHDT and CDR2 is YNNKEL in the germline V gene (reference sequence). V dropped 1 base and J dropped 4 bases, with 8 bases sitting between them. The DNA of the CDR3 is TGTGCCAGCAGCCAAGTAGGCGGGTACGAGCAGTACTTC. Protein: CASSQVGGYEQYF.

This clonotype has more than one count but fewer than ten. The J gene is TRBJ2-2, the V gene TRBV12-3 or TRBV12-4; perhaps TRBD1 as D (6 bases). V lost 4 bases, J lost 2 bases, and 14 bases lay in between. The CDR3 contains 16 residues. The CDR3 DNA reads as TGTGCCAGCAGTTCTGCCCTGACAGGAAACACCGGGGAGCTGTTTTTT. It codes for CASSSALTGNTGELFF.

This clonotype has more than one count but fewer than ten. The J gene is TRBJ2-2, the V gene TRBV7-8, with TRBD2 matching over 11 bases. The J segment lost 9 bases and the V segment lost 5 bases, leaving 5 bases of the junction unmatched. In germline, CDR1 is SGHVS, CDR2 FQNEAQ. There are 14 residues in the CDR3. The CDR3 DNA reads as TGTGCCAGCAGCCTAGGGACTAGCGGACGGGAGCTGTTTTTT. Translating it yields CASSLGTSGRELFF.

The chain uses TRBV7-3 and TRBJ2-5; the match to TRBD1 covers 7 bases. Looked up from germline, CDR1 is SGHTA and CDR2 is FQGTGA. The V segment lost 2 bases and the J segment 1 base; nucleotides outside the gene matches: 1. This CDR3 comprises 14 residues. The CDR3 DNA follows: TGTGCCAGCAGCTTAGGGACAGCCCAAGAGACCCAGTACTTC. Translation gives CASSLGTAQETQYF.

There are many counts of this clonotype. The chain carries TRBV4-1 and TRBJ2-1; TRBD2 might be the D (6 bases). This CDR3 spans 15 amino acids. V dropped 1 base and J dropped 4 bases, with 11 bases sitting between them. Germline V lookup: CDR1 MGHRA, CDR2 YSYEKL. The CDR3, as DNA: TGCGCCAGCAGCCAAGGCGGGGTAGGGTACAATGAGCAGTTCTTC. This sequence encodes CASSQGGVGYNEQFF.

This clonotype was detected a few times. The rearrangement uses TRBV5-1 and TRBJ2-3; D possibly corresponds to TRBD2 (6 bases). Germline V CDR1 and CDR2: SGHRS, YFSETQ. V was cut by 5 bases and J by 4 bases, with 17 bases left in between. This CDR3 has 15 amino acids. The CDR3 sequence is CASSTGWEEADTQYF. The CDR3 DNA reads TGCGCCAGCAGTACGGGGTGGGAGGAGGCAGATACGCAGTATTTT.

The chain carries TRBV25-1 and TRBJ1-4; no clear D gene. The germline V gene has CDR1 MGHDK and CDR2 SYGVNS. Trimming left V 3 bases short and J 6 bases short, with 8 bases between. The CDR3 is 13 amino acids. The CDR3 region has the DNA TGTGCCAGCAGTGAGCCAACCCATGAAAAACTGTTTTTT. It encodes CASSEPTHEKLFF.

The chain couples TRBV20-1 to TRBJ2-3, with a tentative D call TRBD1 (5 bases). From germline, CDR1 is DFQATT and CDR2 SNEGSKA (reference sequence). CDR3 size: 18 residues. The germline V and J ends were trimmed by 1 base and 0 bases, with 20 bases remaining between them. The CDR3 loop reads CSARGYRTARRSTDTQYF. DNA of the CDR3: TGCAGTGCTAGAGGGTACAGGACGGCTCGTAGAAGCACAGATACGCAGTATTTT.

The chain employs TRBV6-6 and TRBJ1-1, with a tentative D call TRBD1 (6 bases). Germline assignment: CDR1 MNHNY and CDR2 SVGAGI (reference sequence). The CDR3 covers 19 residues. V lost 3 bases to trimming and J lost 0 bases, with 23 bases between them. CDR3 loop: CASSYPRSGAGGMNTEAFF. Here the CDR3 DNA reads TGTGCCAGCAGTTATCCTCGGAGTGGAGCGGGGGGCATGAACACTGAAGCTTTCTTT.

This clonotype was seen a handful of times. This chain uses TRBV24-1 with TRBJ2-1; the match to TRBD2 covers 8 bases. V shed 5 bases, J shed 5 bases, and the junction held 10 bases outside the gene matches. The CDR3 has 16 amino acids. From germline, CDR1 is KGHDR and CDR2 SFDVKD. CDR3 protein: CATSGSREASHNEQFF. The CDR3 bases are TGTGCCACCAGTGGGTCGCGGGAGGCGAGTCACAATGAGCAGTTCTTC.

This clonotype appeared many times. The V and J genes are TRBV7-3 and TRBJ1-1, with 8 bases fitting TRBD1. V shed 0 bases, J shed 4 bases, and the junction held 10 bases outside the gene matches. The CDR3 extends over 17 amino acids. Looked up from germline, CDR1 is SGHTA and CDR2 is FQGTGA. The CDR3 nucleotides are TGTGCCAGCAGCTTAACTGGGGACAGGCCATTTCGCACTGAAGCTTTCTTT. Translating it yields CASSLTGDRPFRTEAFF.

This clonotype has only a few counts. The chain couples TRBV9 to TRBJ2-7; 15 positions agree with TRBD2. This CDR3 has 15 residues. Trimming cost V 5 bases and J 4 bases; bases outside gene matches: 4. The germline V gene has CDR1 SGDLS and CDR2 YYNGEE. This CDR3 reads CASSLGTSGRYEQYF. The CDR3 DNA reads TGTGCCAGCAGTTTGGGGACTAGCGGGAGGTACGAGCAGTACTTC. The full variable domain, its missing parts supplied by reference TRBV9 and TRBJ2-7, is DSGVTQTPKHLITATGQRVTLRCSPRSGDLSVYWYQQSLDQGLQFLIQYYNGEERAKGNILERFSAQQFPDLHSELNLSSLELGDSALYFCASSLGTSGRYEQYFGPGTRLTVT.

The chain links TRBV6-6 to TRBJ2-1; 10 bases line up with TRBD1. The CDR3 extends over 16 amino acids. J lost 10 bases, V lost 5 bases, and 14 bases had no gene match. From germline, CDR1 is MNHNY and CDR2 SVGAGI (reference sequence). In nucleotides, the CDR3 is TGTGCCAGCAGTAAAACGACAGGGGGCTTGGACGGGGAGCAGTTCTTC. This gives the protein CASSKTTGGLDGEQFF.

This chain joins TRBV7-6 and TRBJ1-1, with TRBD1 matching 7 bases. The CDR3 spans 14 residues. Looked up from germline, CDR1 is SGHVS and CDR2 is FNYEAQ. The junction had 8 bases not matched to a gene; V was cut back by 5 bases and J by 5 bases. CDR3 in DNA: TGTGCCAGCAGCAAAAGTTTGGACAGGACTGAAGCTTTCTTT. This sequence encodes CASSKSLDRTEAFF.

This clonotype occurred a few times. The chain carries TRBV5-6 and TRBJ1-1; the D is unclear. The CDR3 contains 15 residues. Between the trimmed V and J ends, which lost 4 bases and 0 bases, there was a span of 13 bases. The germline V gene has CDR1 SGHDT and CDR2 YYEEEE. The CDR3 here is CASSRLPGMNTEAFF. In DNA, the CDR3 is TGTGCCAGCAGCCGCTTACCGGGGATGAACACTGAAGCTTTCTTT.

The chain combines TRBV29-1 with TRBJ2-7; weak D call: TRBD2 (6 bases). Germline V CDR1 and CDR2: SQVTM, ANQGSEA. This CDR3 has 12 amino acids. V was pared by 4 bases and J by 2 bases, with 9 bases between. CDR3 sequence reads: CSVVTSPYEQYF. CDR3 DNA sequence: TGCAGCGTTGTTACTAGCCCCTACGAGCAGTACTTC.

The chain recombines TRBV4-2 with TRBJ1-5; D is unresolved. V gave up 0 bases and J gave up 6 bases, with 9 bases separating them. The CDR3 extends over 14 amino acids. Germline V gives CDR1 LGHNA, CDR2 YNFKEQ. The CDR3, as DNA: TGTGCCAGCAGCCAAGAGGAGGGAACTCAGCCCCAGCATTTT. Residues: CASSQEEGTQPQHF.

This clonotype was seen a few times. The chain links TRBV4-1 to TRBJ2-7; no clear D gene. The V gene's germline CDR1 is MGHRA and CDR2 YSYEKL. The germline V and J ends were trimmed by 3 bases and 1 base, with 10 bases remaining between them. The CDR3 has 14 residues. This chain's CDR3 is CASSQGIRSYEQYF. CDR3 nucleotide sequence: TGCGCCAGCAGCCAGGGTATTAGGTCCTACGAGCAGTACTTC.

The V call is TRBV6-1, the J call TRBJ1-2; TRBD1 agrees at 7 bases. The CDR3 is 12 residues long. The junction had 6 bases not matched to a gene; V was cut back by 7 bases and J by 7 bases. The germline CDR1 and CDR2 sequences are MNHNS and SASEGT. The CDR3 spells CASNMNRGGYTF. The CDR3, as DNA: TGTGCCAGCAACATGAACAGGGGTGGCTACACCTTC.

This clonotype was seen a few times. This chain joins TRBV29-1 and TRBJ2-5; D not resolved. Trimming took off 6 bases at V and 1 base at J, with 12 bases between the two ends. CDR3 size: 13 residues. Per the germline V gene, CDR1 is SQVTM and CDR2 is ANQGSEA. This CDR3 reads CSVRLEVQETQYF. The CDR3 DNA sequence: TGCAGCGTCCGCTTAGAAGTCCAAGAGACCCAGTACTTC.

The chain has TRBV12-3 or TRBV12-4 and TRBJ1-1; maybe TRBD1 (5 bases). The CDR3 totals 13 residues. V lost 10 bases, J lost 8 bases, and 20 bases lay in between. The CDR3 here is CAIPNKGAEEAFF. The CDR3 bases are TGTGCCATCCCGAACAAAGGGGCTGAGGAAGCTTTCTTT.